This TCR beta chain was profiled in a study of cytotoxic CD8 clonotypes in ibrutinib-treated CLL (dated by TCRdb to about 2021). In terms of the full investigation: The cohort was composed of ten to eleven relapsed/refractory and fewer than 16 treatment-naive patients; IGHV unmutated status was identified in 17 patients. Every sample from remission and from progressive disease was obtained while the patients were still on ibrutinib. Of the 86 people in the trial, approximately 26 had longitudinal samples available. Responses were partial in roughly 24 patients and complete in 2; after median 68 months follow-up, 14 stayed in remission and about twelve progressed. An average of 255,043 productive templates and approximately 91,000 productive rearrangements was obtained per sample. The response samples were drawn at a median of approximately 11 months into treatment, with a range of roughly 6 to 36 months. Cryopreserved peripheral blood mononuclear cells were obtained prior to treatment, at the time of response, and at either disease progression or sustained remission. Points the paper makes about the study in general: At ibrutinib response clonality went up, during sustained remission it held steady, and at progression it dropped back toward baseline. Public clonotypes were rare and either shrank or stayed stable during treatment, and the rise in clonality at ibrutinib response reflected expansion of private clonotypes. Sustained-remission and progressing patients did not have matched sampling times, and lymph node repertoires were not examined. Baseline clonality was found to be higher than that of age-matched healthy donors and was strongly correlated with circulating CD8+ T-cell counts.

Read against the paper, the sample's time point label means: eleven to twelve months on ibrutinib. For TCR beta library preparation, roughly 2.2 micrograms of genomic DNA was extracted from cryopreserved PBMCs. Longitudinal blood samples from CLL patients on ibrutinib monotherapy underwent high-throughput TCR beta sequencing. The patients took part in an open-label, single-center phase 2 trial of ibrutinib monotherapy. Notes on this clone: Its specific antigen is unknown. Per-base qualities were not stored, and no clone one base away is much larger.

Each clonotype received, on average, 10x coverage in deep resolution sequencing performed on a MiSeq, where the target depth lay between 1 in 1 million and 1 in 200,000 T cells. The immunoSEQ hsTCRB Kit was used to generate the TCR beta libraries. As for the original processing: Data were analyzed with ImmunoSEQ Data Assistant and ImmunoSEQ Analyzer, with V, D and J genes assigned per IMGT definitions. Clonality, which ranges from 0 to 1, was calculated by subtracting the normalized Shannon entropy of productive rearrangement frequencies from one. Only overrepresented clonotypes making up at least 0.05% of each patient's repertoire were included in the public clonotype analysis. Some twelve age-matched healthy donor repertoires from immuneACCESS were used as controls for clonality. The clones in this table, taken by TCRdb from immuneACCESS, are in-frame only. Not every clone is retained; where verified, under half of the shortfall comes from an unresolved V gene, and the cause of the rest is unknown. V, J and clone size are those of that table, while D and trimming were read from the DNA. The sample profile shows some 93,000 clones; around 73% of them were found once. The ten largest account for less than 35% of the sample.

The germline V gene (reference sequence) yields SGHKS for CDR1 and YYEKEE for CDR2. The CDR3 spans 16 residues, from the cysteine through the phenylalanine. Kept here is only the CDR3 DNA, which spans 48 bases and is read in frame from base 1. The V end loses 3 bases and the J end loses 0 bases, and a stretch of 10 bases separates them. Sequenced material: PBMCs, taken after 12 months of ibrutinib treatment. This TCR was recovered from a human donor with chronic lymphocytic leukemia. Here the chain combines TRBV5-5 and TRBJ1-6, with the D gene not confidently named. CDR3 region: CASSSSQDSYNSPLHF. The sequence in DNA is TGTGCCAGCAGCTCTTCCCAGGACTCCTATAATTCACCCCTCCACTTT. Beyond the CDR3, the reference TRBV5-5 and TRBJ1-6 genes provide the residues; the full variable domain reads: DAGVTQSPTHLIKTRGQQVTLRCSPISGHKSVSWYQQVLGQGPQFIFQYYEKEERGRGNFPDRFSARQFPNYSSELNVNALLLGDSALYLCASSSSQDSYNSPLHFGNGTRLTVT.